Following are 9 T cell receptor beta chains from one sample sequenced in a study of vaccination effects on CD4 cells after COVID-19. Expansion with viral peptide pools was applied to antigen-specific CD4+ T cells by the ViraFEST assay prior to sequencing. The culture ran for nine to ten days, and then CD4+ T cells were isolated. By PCR, the person was confirmed to have had SARS-CoV-2 infection between March and December 2020. Their target antigens are unknown. Sequenced by immunoSEQ multiplex PCR; TCRdb stores in-frame clones only, minus some. The sample has about 19,000 clones, 70% to 75% seen once. The specimen was CD4+ T cells from PBMCs cultured with SARS-CoV-2 spike peptides, collected before COVID-19 vaccination. The receptor set was obtained from a human donor who had a prior SARS-CoV-2 infection.

The chain links TRBV6-1 to TRBJ2-5; 7 positions agree with TRBD1. The germline V gene has CDR1 MNHNS and CDR2 SASEGT. The CDR3 extends over 13 amino acids. J was trimmed by 5 bases and V by 1 base; bases with no gene match: 1. CDR3 in amino acids: CASSEDRGETQYF. The CDR3 DNA reads TGTGCCAGCAGTGAAGACAGGGGTGAGACCCAGTACTTC.

This chain uses TRBV7-8 with TRBJ2-1; no firm D call. Germline V CDR1 and CDR2: SGHVS, FQNEAQ. Trimming shortened V by 5 bases and J by 5 bases, and 4 bases separated the two germline ends. There are 11 residues in the CDR3. In DNA, the CDR3 is TGTGCCAGCAGCCCTCACAATGAGCAGTTCTTC. Translation gives CASSPHNEQFF.

The chain uses TRBV3-1 (or the pseudogene TRBV3-2) and TRBJ2-7; the D gene could be TRBD1 or TRBD2 (5 bases each). CDR1 is LGHDT and CDR2 is YNNKEL in the germline V gene (reference sequence). Deletions cut 3 bases from V and 7 bases from J, with 13 bases between. CDR3 length: 13 amino acids. In DNA, the CDR3 is TGTGCCAGCAGCCATGGGACCGGCGGGGAGCAGTACTTC. This encodes CASSHGTGGEQYF.

This rearrangement joins TRBV2 to TRBJ2-2; D gene ambiguous. There are 14 residues in the CDR3. The germline V gene has CDR1 SNHLY and CDR2 FYNNEI. The ends were cut back, 4 bases at V and 0 bases at J, with 6 bases in the middle. The CDR3 DNA follows: TGTGCCAGCAGTGGGCCCGCGAACACCGGGGAGCTGTTTTTT. Amino acid sequence: CASSGPANTGELFF.

This clone was observed once. This chain joins TRBV28 and TRBJ2-5; 8 nucleotides match TRBD2. V lost 6 bases and J lost 1; bases outside the gene matches: 7. The V gene's germline CDR1 is MDHEN and CDR2 SYDVKM. The CDR3 consists of 15 residues. CDR3 in DNA: TGTGCCAGCAGCATCGGGGGGGCGGGCCAAGAGACCCAGTACTTC. It translates to CASSIGGAGQETQYF.

V usage is TRBV24-1 and J usage is TRBJ1-2; no definite D call. Deletions cut 1 base from V and 6 bases from J, with 11 bases between. CDR1 KGHDR and CDR2 SFDVKD come from the germline V gene. The CDR3 spans 14 residues. In DNA form, the CDR3 reads TGTGCCACCAGTGATTTAAACTTCGCGGATGGCTACACCTTC. It codes for CATSDLNFADGYTF.

This clone was detected only a few times. The chain has TRBV3-1 (or the pseudogene TRBV3-2) and TRBJ2-1, with D possibly TRBD1 on 5 matching bases. Germline CDR1 LGHDT, CDR2 YNNKEL (reference sequence). V was shortened by 5 bases and J by 6 bases, with 11 bases between the two germline ends. This CDR3 has 13 residues. The chain's CDR3 is CASSSRDRNEQFF. Written as DNA, the CDR3 is TGTGCCAGCAGCTCCAGGGATCGCAATGAGCAGTTCTTC.

The rearrangement links TRBV4-2 to TRBJ2-3; D is ambiguous. Trimming took off 4 bases at V and 10 bases at J, with 15 bases between the two ends. The CDR3 extends over 13 amino acids. The germline V gene has CDR1 LGHNA and CDR2 YNFKEQ. This CDR3 reads CASSPSREAAQYF. As DNA, the CDR3 is TGTGCCAGCAGCCCATCACGAGAGGCGGCGCAGTATTTT.

The chain is built from TRBV15 and TRBJ2-7, with 10 bases fitting TRBD2. Germline values: CDR1 LNHNV, CDR2 YYDKDF (reference sequence). V lost 0 bases and J lost 7; bases outside the gene matches: 15. The CDR3 consists of 18 residues. The CDR3 DNA reads as TGTGCCACCAGCAGAGAGAGGGGCTTTAGCGGGAGGTCGGGAGAGCAGTACTTC. It codes for CATSRERGFSGRSGEQYF.